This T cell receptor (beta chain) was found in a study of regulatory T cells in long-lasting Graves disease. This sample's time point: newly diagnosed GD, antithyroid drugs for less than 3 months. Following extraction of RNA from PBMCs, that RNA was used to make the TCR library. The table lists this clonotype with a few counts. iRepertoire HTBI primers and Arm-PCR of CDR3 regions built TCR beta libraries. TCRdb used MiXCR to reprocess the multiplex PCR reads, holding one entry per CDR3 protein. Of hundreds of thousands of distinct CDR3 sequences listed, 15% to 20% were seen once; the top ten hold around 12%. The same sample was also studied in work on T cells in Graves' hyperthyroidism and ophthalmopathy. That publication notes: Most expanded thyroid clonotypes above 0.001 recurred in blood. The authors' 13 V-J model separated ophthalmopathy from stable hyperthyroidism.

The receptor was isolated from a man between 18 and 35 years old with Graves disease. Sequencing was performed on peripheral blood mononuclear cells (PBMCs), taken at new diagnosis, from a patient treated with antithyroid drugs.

The DNA for the CDR3 is TGTGCCACCAGTGATTTTGCAGGGGGAGGGGTCCAGTATTTT. This sequence encodes CATSDFAGGGVQYF. This chain connects TRBV24-1 to TRBJ2-3, with D perhaps assigned TRBD1 or TRBD2 (7 bases each). V was shortened by 1 base and J by 12 bases, with 16 bases between the two germline ends. CDR1 is KGHDR, CDR2 SFDVKD, per germline. The CDR3 covers 14 residues.